The source of this TCR beta chain is a study of OX40 agonist ivuxolimab in advanced cancers. Across the whole study: It was permissible to have had prior anti-PD-1, anti-PD-L1 or anti-CTLA-4 therapy, and 40% had some.

This clone has just a few counts. Sequencing used immunoSEQ multiplex PCR; TCRdb keeps in-frame clones, though not all of them. The sample yields 60,000 to 85,000 clones, 83% seen once. The germline CDR1 and CDR2 sequences are KGHSH and LQKENI. CDR3 length: 14 amino acids. Trimming took 3 bases from V and 6 from J; bases not matched to a gene: 1. V is TRBV18 and J is TRBJ1-5, with 11 nucleotides matching TRBD1. The TCR comes from an adult with an advanced solid tumor such as melanoma, head and neck, liver or kidney cancer. Sequenced here: CD4+ or CD8+ T cells sorted from blood, sampled in a trial of the OX40 agonist ivuxolimab. The CDR3 spells CASSPGTGGQPQHF. The CDR3 nucleotides are TGTGCCAGCTCACCTGGGACAGGGGGTCAGCCCCAGCATTTT.